Following are 20 T cell receptor beta chains from one sample sequenced in a study of CD8 T cells in ankylosing spondylitis. TCRdb re-derived calls from the 5' RACE reads in MiXCR, one entry per CDR3 protein. Among about 110,000 distinct CDR3 sequences listed, about 24% were seen once. Sequencing was carried out using synovial fluid, either unsorted or a sorted T cell fraction (not recorded which). The receptors shown here come from a male donor with ankylosing spondylitis.

The chain couples TRBV5-1 to TRBJ2-4; 10 bases line up with TRBD1. CDR1 and CDR2 from the germline V gene are SGHRS and YFSETQ. This CDR3 comprises 13 residues. V trimming: 4 bases; J trimming: 10 bases; junction bases outside the gene matches: 5. This CDR3 is CASSPLDRGIQYF. The CDR3 DNA is TGCGCCAGCAGCCCTCTGGACAGGGGGATTCAGTACTTC.

The V and J genes are TRBV4-2 and TRBJ2-3, with D possibly matching TRBD1 (6 bases). V was trimmed by 0 bases and J by 4 bases, leaving 29 bases between them. The CDR3 has 21 residues. In germline, CDR1 is LGHNA, CDR2 YNFKEQ. The CDR3 nucleotides read TGTGCCAGCAGCCAAGACGGGACATCGGGTCTAGCCTCTGGGGGCGCAGATACGCAGTATTTT. This translates into CASSQDGTSGLASGGADTQYF.

This clonotype was counted between two and nine times. The chain carries TRBV29-1 and TRBJ2-1; D is unclear. CDR3 length: 19 residues. Germline CDR1 and CDR2: SQVTM and ANQGSEA. The ends were cut back, 1 base at V and 4 bases at J, with 26 bases in the middle. The CDR3 is CSVEVSSSIYPASYNEQFF. DNA of the CDR3: TGCAGCGTTGAAGTCTCTTCTTCAATCTACCCCGCCAGTTACAATGAGCAGTTCTTC.

The table lists this clonotype with many counts. The gene calls are TRBV30 and TRBJ2-3; 7 bases line up with TRBD2. The length of the CDR3 is 12 residues. Trimming took 0 bases from V and 10 from J; bases not matched to a gene: 4. Per the germline V gene, CDR1 is GTSNPN and CDR2 is SVGIG (reference sequence). Here the CDR3 reads CAWSVNREAQYF. The CDR3 DNA follows: TGTGCCTGGAGTGTAAACCGGGAGGCGCAGTATTTT.

This clonotype was recorded a few times. V usage is TRBV27 and J usage is TRBJ2-1; 8 bases match TRBD1. Unmatched junction bases numbered 9, after V lost 3 bases and J lost 2 bases. Germline V CDR1 and CDR2: MNHEY, SMNVEV (reference sequence). The CDR3 loop spans 17 amino acids. The CDR3 spells CASSLQSVTGAYNEQFF. The DNA of the CDR3 is TGTGCCAGCAGTTTGCAATCAGTGACAGGGGCCTACAATGAGCAGTTCTTC.

This chain uses TRBV5-1 with TRBJ1-4, with D tentatively TRBD1 (5 bases). V dropped 4 bases and J dropped 7 bases, with 11 bases sitting between them. Germline V gene lookup returns CDR1 SGHRS and CDR2 YFSETQ. The CDR3 totals 13 residues. The CDR3 loop is CASSAGTVEKLFF. CDR3 sequence (DNA): TGCGCCAGCAGCGCCGGGACGGTTGAAAAACTGTTTTTT.

CDR3 nucleotides: TGTGCCAGCAGTTACGGGCCTAATGGCTACACCTTC. Translation: CASSYGPNGYTF. The chain combines TRBV6-2 or TRBV6-3 with TRBJ1-2; D is undetermined. Looked up from germline, CDR1 is MNHEY and CDR2 is SVGEGT. The CDR3 consists of 12 residues. V was trimmed by 2 bases and J by 6 bases, leaving 7 bases between them.

The CDR3 nucleotides are TGTGCCAGCAGCATAGACAGGGGAACTCGGTTCTTC. Residues: CASSIDRGTRFF. The chain employs TRBV7-2 and TRBJ2-1, with 8 positions matching TRBD1. The CDR3 has 12 residues. Trimming cost V 5 bases and J 15 bases; bases outside gene matches: 9. The germline V gene has CDR1 SGHTA and CDR2 FQGNSA.

This clonotype was seen many times. The chain is built from TRBV29-1 and TRBJ2-7; 9 bases line up with TRBD2. The CDR3 runs to 12 residues. After removal of 7 bases from V and 3 bases from J, the junction contained 4 bases not matched to a gene. CDR1 and CDR2 from the germline V gene are SQVTM and ANQGSEA. The CDR3 reads CSASSGIYEQYF. In DNA, the CDR3 is TGCAGCGCTTCTAGCGGGATCTACGAGCAGTACTTC.

This chain uses TRBV7-9 with TRBJ1-2; D possibly corresponds to TRBD1 (5 bases). The CDR3 length is 15 residues. V was pared by 0 bases and J by 6 bases, with 14 bases between. Looked up from germline, CDR1 is SEHNR and CDR2 is FQNEAQ (reference sequence). CDR3 sequence reads: CASSLAGTPGNGYTF. As DNA, the CDR3 is TGTGCCAGCAGCTTAGCCGGGACGCCCGGGAATGGCTACACCTTC.

This clonotype has more than one count but fewer than ten. The chain joins TRBV20-1 to TRBJ2-7, with D unresolved. The CDR3 covers 14 residues. V lost 1 base and J lost 2, with 12 bases in between. CDR1 is DFQATT and CDR2 is SNEGSKA in the germline V gene (reference sequence). This chain's CDR3 is CSARVGSQAYEQYF. For the CDR3, the DNA is TGCAGTGCTAGAGTGGGAAGCCAAGCCTACGAGCAGTACTTC.

The chain uses TRBV5-1 and TRBJ2-1; D is possibly TRBD2 (7 bases). Trimming pared 4 bases from V and 5 bases from J, leaving 16 bases between. Germline lookup yields CDR1 SGHRS and CDR2 YFSETQ. This CDR3 has 15 amino acids. The CDR3 loop reads CASSASGGAHNEQFF. The CDR3 DNA sequence: TGCGCCAGCAGCGCATCGGGGGGCGCCCACAATGAGCAGTTCTTC.

This clonotype ranks as medium-sized. The V gene is TRBV5-1, the J gene TRBJ2-5; D ambiguous. The length of the CDR3 is 14 residues. The germline V and J ends were trimmed by 1 base and 2 bases, with 9 bases remaining between them. The germline V gene has CDR1 SGHRS and CDR2 YFSETQ. CDR3 protein: CASSLFTLQETQYF. In nucleotides, the CDR3 is TGCGCCAGCAGCTTGTTTACCCTACAAGAGACCCAGTACTTC.

This chain connects TRBV7-9 to TRBJ2-5, with a weak D call TRBD1 (6 bases). V lost 5 bases, J lost 1 base, and 8 bases lay in between. Germline lookup yields CDR1 SEHNR and CDR2 FQNEAQ (reference sequence). The CDR3 loop spans 13 amino acids. The CDR3 region has the DNA TGTGCCAGCAGCAGGACAGTCCAAGAGACCCAGTACTTC. Protein: CASSRTVQETQYF.

The chain has TRBV20-1 and TRBJ1-1; possibly TRBD1 for D (5 bases). The CDR3 covers 12 residues. Germline V gives CDR1 DFQATT, CDR2 SNEGSKA (reference sequence). The V end lost 3 bases, the J end lost 4 bases, and 9 bases lay between the germline ends. The CDR3 sequence is CSASKGSTEAFF. The CDR3 DNA is TGCAGTGCTAGTAAGGGGAGCACTGAAGCTTTCTTT.

This sequence joins TRBV5-1 and TRBJ2-7; D unresolved. V lost 1 base to trimming and J lost 2 bases, with 10 bases between them. CDR1 SGHRS and CDR2 YFSETQ come from the germline V gene. CDR3 size: 14 residues. The chain's CDR3 is CASSLTIRTYEQYF. DNA for the CDR3: TGCGCCAGCAGCTTGACAATCAGGACCTACGAGCAGTACTTC. Supplemented by reference TRBV5-1 and TRBJ2-7, the full variable domain reads KAGVTQTPRYLIKTRGQQVTLSCSPISGHRSVSWYQQTPGQGLQFLFEYFSETQRNKGNFPGRFSGRQFSNSRSEMNVSTLELGDSALYLCASSLTIRTYEQYFGPGTRLTVT.

A few counts support this clonotype. This rearrangement joins TRBV5-1 to TRBJ2-7; 10 nucleotides line up with TRBD2. The germline V gene has CDR1 SGHRS and CDR2 YFSETQ. CDR3 length equals 17 residues. J lost 3 bases, V lost 0 bases, and 9 bases had no gene match. The CDR3 region is CASSLDGASGSFYEQYF. For the CDR3, the DNA is TGCGCCAGCAGCTTGGACGGGGCTAGCGGGAGTTTCTACGAGCAGTACTTC.

The CDR3 DNA sequence: TGTGCCAGCAGCTTATACCTCGGGGATGAAGCTTTCTTT. This gives the protein CASSLYLGDEAFF. The chain carries TRBV7-9 and TRBJ1-1; D gene uncertain. The CDR3 extends over 13 amino acids. Trimming left V 2 bases short and J 7 bases short, with 11 bases between. Germline values: CDR1 SEHNR, CDR2 FQNEAQ (reference sequence).

This clonotype was seen a few times. This chain links TRBV11-2 with TRBJ1-2, with TRBD1 as a possible D gene (6 bases). V was shortened by 6 bases and J by 5 bases, with 13 bases between the two germline ends. Germline loops: CDR1 SGHAT, CDR2 FQNNGV. The CDR3 spans 13 residues. CDR3 loop: CASRSTGIYGYTF. The CDR3 nucleotides are TGTGCCAGCAGGTCCACAGGGATTTATGGCTACACCTTC.

This rearrangement joins TRBV18 to TRBJ1-3; maybe TRBD1 (5 bases). The germline V gene has CDR1 KGHSH and CDR2 LQKENI. V gave up 6 bases and J gave up 6 bases, with 15 bases separating them. The CDR3 totals 14 residues. CDR3 amino acids: CASSRPGAENTIYF. For the CDR3, the DNA is TGTGCCAGCTCTCGACCCGGGGCGGAAAACACCATATATTTT.